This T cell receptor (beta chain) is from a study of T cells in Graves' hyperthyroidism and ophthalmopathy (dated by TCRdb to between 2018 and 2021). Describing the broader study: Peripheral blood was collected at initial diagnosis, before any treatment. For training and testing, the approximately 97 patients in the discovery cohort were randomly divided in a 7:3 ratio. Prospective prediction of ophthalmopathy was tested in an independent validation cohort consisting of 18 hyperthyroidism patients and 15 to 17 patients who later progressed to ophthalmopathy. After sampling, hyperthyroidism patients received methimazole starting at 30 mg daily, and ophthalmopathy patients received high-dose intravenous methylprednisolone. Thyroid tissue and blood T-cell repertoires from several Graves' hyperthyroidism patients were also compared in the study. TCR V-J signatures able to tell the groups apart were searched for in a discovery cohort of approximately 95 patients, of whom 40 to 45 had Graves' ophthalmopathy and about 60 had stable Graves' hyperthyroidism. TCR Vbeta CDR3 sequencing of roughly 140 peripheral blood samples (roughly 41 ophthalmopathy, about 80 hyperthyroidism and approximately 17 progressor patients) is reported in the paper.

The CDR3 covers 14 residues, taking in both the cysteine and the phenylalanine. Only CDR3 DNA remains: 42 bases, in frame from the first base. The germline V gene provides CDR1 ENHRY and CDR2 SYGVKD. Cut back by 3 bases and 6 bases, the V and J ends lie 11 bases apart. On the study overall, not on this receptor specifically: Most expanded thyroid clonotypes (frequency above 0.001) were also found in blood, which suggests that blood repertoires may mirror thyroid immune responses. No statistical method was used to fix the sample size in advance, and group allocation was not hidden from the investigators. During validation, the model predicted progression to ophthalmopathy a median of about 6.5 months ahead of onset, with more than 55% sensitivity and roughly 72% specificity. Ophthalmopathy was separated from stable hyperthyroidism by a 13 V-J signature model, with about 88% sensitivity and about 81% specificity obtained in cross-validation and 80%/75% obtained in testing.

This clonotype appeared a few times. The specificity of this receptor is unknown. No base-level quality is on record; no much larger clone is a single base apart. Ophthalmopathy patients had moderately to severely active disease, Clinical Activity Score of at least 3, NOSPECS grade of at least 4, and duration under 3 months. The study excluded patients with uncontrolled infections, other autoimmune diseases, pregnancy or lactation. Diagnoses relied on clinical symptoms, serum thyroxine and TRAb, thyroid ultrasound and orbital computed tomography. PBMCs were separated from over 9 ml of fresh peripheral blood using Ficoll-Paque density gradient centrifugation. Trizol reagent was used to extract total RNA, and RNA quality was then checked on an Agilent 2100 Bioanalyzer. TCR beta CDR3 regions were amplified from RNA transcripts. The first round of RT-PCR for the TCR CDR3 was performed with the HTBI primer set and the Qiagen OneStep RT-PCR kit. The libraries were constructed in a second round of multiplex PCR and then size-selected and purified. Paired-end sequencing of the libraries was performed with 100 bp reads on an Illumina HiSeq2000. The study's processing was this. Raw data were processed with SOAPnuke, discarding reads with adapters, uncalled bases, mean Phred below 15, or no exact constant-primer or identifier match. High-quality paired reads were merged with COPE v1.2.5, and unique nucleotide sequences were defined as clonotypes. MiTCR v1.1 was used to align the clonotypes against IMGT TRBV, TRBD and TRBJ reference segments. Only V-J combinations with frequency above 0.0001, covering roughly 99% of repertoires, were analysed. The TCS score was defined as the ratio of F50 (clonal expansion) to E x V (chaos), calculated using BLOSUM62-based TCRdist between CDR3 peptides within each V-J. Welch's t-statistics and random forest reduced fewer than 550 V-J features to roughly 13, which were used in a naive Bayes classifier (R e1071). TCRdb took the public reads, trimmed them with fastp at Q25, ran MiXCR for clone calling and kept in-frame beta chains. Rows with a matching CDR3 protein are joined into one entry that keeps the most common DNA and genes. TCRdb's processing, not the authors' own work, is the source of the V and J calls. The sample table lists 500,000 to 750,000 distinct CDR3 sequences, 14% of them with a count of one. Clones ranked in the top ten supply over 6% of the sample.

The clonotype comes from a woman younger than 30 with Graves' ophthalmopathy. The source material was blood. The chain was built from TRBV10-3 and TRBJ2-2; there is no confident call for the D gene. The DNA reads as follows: TGTGCCATCAGTGAACTGTACCCAGCCGGGGAGCTGTTTTTT. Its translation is CAISELYPAGELFF.